The clone carrying this T cell receptor beta chain came up a few times. Its specificity is not known. CDR3 length: 15 amino acids. Germline V CDR1 and CDR2: ENHRY, SYGVKD. With 3 bases clipped from V and 4 bases from J, the junction kept 8 bases outside the gene matches. This specimen belongs to a study of cytomegalovirus exposure and HLA in healthy donors. Overall study results and limits: When the data were analyzed later, several of the most significant clusters appeared to be linked to common viral pathogens. Analyses of presence and absence presupposed an approximately uniform sequencing depth across donors.

PCR employed 60 Vbeta and 13 Jbeta primers. Some clones are missing from TCRdb's copy, which holds only in-frame ones; the method was immunoSEQ multiplex PCR. Of 180,000 or so clones in the sample, 55% to 65% are singletons; the top ten hold roughly 2.9%. This receptor was identified in a man between 35 and 55 years old in good health and CMV-seronegative. This chain joins TRBV10-3 and TRBJ2-5; 7 bases are shared with TRBD1. Sequencing was performed on PBMCs. CDR3 amino acids: CAISDRTGPGETQYF. For the CDR3, the DNA is TGTGCCATCAGTGATAGGACAGGCCCAGGAGAGACCCAGTACTTC.